Presented here are 29 T cell receptor beta chains from one specimen sequenced in a study of cytomegalovirus exposure and HLA in healthy donors. The PCR used 60 Vbeta and 13 Jbeta primers. The method was immunoSEQ multiplex PCR; TCRdb's version includes in-frame clones alone and lacks a portion of them. Of 80,000 to 95,000 clones detected, about 60% appear once; the ten largest clones hold 6% to 6.5%. The sample taken for sequencing was PBMCs. The origin of the receptors is a woman in her twenties or thirties in good health and CMV-seronegative.

This clone has a handful of counts. V usage is TRBV5-1 and J usage is TRBJ1-1; no definite D call. V was clipped by 4 bases and J by 4 bases, with 11 bases between them. Per germline, CDR1 SGHRS and CDR2 YFSETQ. The CDR3 runs to 13 residues. The CDR3 here is CASSGRQTTEAFF. Written as DNA, the CDR3 is TGCGCCAGCAGCGGCAGACAAACCACTGAAGCTTTCTTT.

In nucleotides, the CDR3 is TGCAGCGTGCTGAGGAGATTTCAAGAGACCCAGTACTTC. Amino acid sequence: CSVLRRFQETQYF. The chain joins TRBV29-1 to TRBJ2-5; D remains ambiguous. V lost 6 bases and J 2 bases, leaving 13 bases between the germline ends. The length of the CDR3 is 13 residues. In germline, CDR1 is SQVTM, CDR2 ANQGSEA.

This rearrangement joins TRBV2 to TRBJ1-5; no clear D. The V and J ends lost 3 bases and 4 bases respectively, with 10 bases between them. CDR3 length: 14 residues. Looked up from germline, CDR1 is SNHLY and CDR2 is FYNNEI. CDR3 amino acids: CASSERAGNQPQHF. For the CDR3, the DNA is TGTGCCAGCAGTGAGAGGGCGGGGAATCAGCCCCAGCATTTT.

The J gene is TRBJ2-6, the V gene TRBV2; 9 bases agree with TRBD1. V was pared by 3 bases and J by 4 bases, with 7 bases of the junction left unmatched. The CDR3 contains 17 residues. Germline V gene data show CDR1 as SNHLY and CDR2 as FYNNEI. The CDR3 bases are TGTGCCAGCAGTGACCGGGACAGGGCCACCGGGGCCAACGTCCTGACTTTC. Translated: CASSDRDRATGANVLTF.

This clone was counted only a few times. This sequence joins TRBV5-4 and TRBJ2-5, with a weak D call TRBD2 (5 bases). The germline gives CDR1 SGHNT, CDR2 YYREEE (reference sequence). CDR3 length: 14 amino acids. Deletions cut 6 bases from V and 1 base from J, with 13 bases between. The chain's CDR3 is CASTPGLAQETQYF. CDR3 DNA: TGTGCCAGCACCCCGGGCCTAGCCCAAGAGACCCAGTACTTC.

J is TRBJ1-5 and V is TRBV7-8; D unresolved. Germline assignment: CDR1 SGHVS and CDR2 FQNEAQ. With 1 base removed from V and 5 bases from J, the gap between germline ends came to 12 bases. The CDR3 runs 15 residues. The CDR3 reads CASSLGQLGDQPQHF. DNA of the CDR3: TGTGCCAGCAGCTTAGGGCAATTGGGCGATCAGCCCCAGCATTTT.

V gene TRBV6-5 combines with J gene TRBJ2-7; unclear D gene. The V gene lost 7 bases and the J gene lost 3 bases, with 7 bases spanning the gap. This CDR3 spans 11 amino acids. Germline assignment: CDR1 MNHEY and CDR2 SVGAGI. The DNA of the CDR3 is TGTGCCAGCACCAACTACTACGAGCAGTACTTC. Translating it yields CASTNYYEQYF.

The chain combines TRBV7-8 with TRBJ2-7; 9 nucleotides line up with TRBD2. The CDR3 extends over 15 amino acids. Germline values: CDR1 SGHVS, CDR2 FQNEAQ. Trimming at V came to 5 bases and at J to 3 bases, leaving 8 bases not matched to a gene. The CDR3 DNA reads as TGTGCCAGCAGCCAGTCGGCGGGAGGGTTCTACGAGCAGTACTTC. Amino acids: CASSQSAGGFYEQYF.

The V gene is TRBV4-1, the J gene TRBJ1-6; TRBD1 matches at 10 bases. This CDR3 spans 16 amino acids. V lost 0 bases, J lost 12 bases, and 8 bases stayed unmatched. Germline V gives CDR1 MGHRA, CDR2 YSYEKL. The CDR3 DNA reads as TGCGCCAGCAGCCAAGATGGGGACAGGGGAATACTACCCCTCCACTTT. This codes for CASSQDGDRGILPLHF.

The gene calls are TRBV7-8 and TRBJ2-7; the match to TRBD1 covers 10 bases. Germline CDR1 and CDR2: SGHVS and FQNEAQ. CDR3 length: 14 amino acids. After removal of 5 bases from V and 3 bases from J, the junction contained 4 bases not matched to a gene. CDR3: CASSERDRGYEQYF. As DNA, the CDR3 is TGTGCCAGCAGCGAGAGGGACAGGGGCTACGAGCAGTACTTC.

This clone was detected a few times. The V gene is TRBV9, the J gene TRBJ1-5; D gene uncertain. The CDR3 contains 13 residues. Germline assignment: CDR1 SGDLS and CDR2 YYNGEE. The V end was cut by 0 bases, the J end by 7 bases, with 8 bases between. CDR3 region: CASSVGSGQPQHF. The CDR3 nucleotides read TGTGCCAGCAGCGTAGGGTCCGGGCAGCCCCAGCATTTT.

The V call is TRBV5-4, the J call TRBJ2-6; 7 bases align to TRBD1. V gave up 0 bases and J gave up 1 base; unmatched junction bases: 4. The CDR3 consists of 17 residues. Germline V gene sequence: CDR1 SGHNT, CDR2 YYREEE (reference sequence). The CDR3 DNA sequence: TGTGCCAGCAGCTTGGCGAGGGGGCGGTCTGGGGCCAACGTCCTGACTTTC. Encoded protein: CASSLARGRSGANVLTF.

The V call is TRBV11-2, the J call TRBJ2-7; the match to TRBD2 covers 11 bases. Germline loops: CDR1 SGHAT, CDR2 FQNNGV. CDR3 size: 16 residues. Trimming took 0 bases from V and 4 from J; bases not matched to a gene: 5. In nucleotides, the CDR3 is TGTGCCAGCAGCTTAGAGGGAGTAGCGGGAGGGTACGAGCAGTACTTC. Its protein is CASSLEGVAGGYEQYF. Using reference TRBV11-2 and TRBJ2-7 for the parts outside the CDR3, the full variable domain is EAGVAQSPRYKIIEKRQSVAFWCNPISGHATLYWYQQILGQGPKLLIQFQNNGVVDDSQLPKDRFSAERLKGVDSTLKIQPAKLEDSAVYLCASSLEGVAGGYEQYFGPGTRLTVT.

The DNA for the CDR3 is TGCGCCAGCAGCTCCCGGACAGGTGAAGGCGCTGAAGCTTTCTTT. This encodes CASSSRTGEGAEAFF. The chain recombines TRBV5-1 with TRBJ1-1, with TRBD1 matching 7 bases. The CDR3 is 15 residues long. Germline values: CDR1 SGHRS, CDR2 YFSETQ. With V trimmed by 3 bases and J by 6 bases, 11 bases remained unmatched.

On this clone itself: The same CDR3 is also encoded by other DNA sequences in this sample. The rearrangement joins TRBV5-5 to TRBJ1-5; no clear D gene. Germline CDR1 SGHKS, CDR2 YYEKEE (reference sequence). The germline V and J ends were trimmed by 3 bases and 2 bases, with 15 bases remaining between them. CDR3 length: 16 amino acids. As DNA, the CDR3 is TGTGCCAGCAGCTCGGGGTTAACAGCGGGCAATCAGCCCCAGCATTTT. Its translation is CASSSGLTAGNQPQHF.

V and J are TRBV5-4 and TRBJ2-3, with 11 bases identical to TRBD2. The germline V gene encodes CDR1 SGHNT and CDR2 YYREEE (reference sequence). This CDR3 is 16 amino acids long. V dropped 4 bases and J dropped 3; count of bases not matched to a gene: 7. The CDR3 DNA reads as TGTGCCAGCAGCCCCCTCCTAGCGGGGGGAACAGATACGCAGTATTTT. It encodes CASSPLLAGGTDTQYF.

This clone has only a few counts. This chain links TRBV30 with TRBJ1-1; no definite D call. The germline gives CDR1 GTSNPN, CDR2 SVGIG (reference sequence). The V end was cut by 0 bases, the J end by 7 bases, with 9 bases between. CDR3 size: 12 residues. The CDR3 DNA is TGTGCCTGGAGTGTTACTAGGAATGAAGCTTTCTTT. This encodes CAWSVTRNEAFF.

The chain links TRBV5-1 to TRBJ1-4; 7 nucleotides align to TRBD1. The germline V gene has CDR1 SGHRS and CDR2 YFSETQ. CDR3 size: 15 residues. J was trimmed by 7 bases and V by 7 bases; bases with no gene match: 13. The CDR3 bases are TGCGCCAGCCGACAGGGAGGTAATCCCCTTGAAAAACTGTTTTTT. It codes for CASRQGGNPLEKLFF.

V is TRBV19 and J is TRBJ1-1; D might be TRBD1 (5 bases). Trimming shortened V by 5 bases and J by 0 bases, and 13 bases separated the two germline ends. The V gene's germline CDR1 is LNHDA and CDR2 SQIVND (reference sequence). This CDR3 spans 15 amino acids. CDR3 nucleotide sequence: TGTGCCAGTAGTGGGCAGGGAGGGTTGAACACTGAAGCTTTCTTT. Encoded protein: CASSGQGGLNTEAFF.

This clone was found a few times. The chain uses TRBV6-6 and TRBJ2-7; possibly TRBD1 for D (6 bases). V was clipped by 8 bases and J by 2 bases, with 16 bases between them. The V gene's germline CDR1 is MNHNY and CDR2 SVGAGI (reference sequence). The CDR3 consists of 14 residues. CDR3 DNA: TGTGCCAGCGACTTGACAGGACTTGCCTACGAGCAGTACTTC. This sequence encodes CASDLTGLAYEQYF.

The gene calls are TRBV6-4 and TRBJ1-2; perhaps TRBD1 as D (5 bases). V dropped 6 bases and J dropped 7 bases, with 18 bases sitting between them. The CDR3 loop spans 14 amino acids. Germline assignment: CDR1 MRHNA and CDR2 SNTAGT. The CDR3 DNA follows: TGTGCCAGCAGGGGGTCAGCGGGGCGCGGTGGCTACACCTTC. Amino acids: CASRGSAGRGGYTF.

The gene calls are TRBV4-1 and TRBJ2-7; 7 nucleotides line up with TRBD1. CDR1 is MGHRA, CDR2 YSYEKL, per germline. The CDR3 runs 17 residues. With V trimmed by 4 bases and J by 4 bases, 16 bases remained unmatched. Here the CDR3 reads CASSLRPRDSQEYEQYF. The CDR3 DNA sequence: TGCGCCAGCAGCCTCAGACCTCGGGACAGTCAGGAGTACGAGCAGTACTTC.

This clone was seen a few times. This chain joins TRBV6-1 and TRBJ1-1; D not resolved. This CDR3 comprises 14 residues. CDR1 MNHNS and CDR2 SASEGT come from the germline V gene. Deletions cut 7 bases from V and 1 base from J, with 13 bases between. CDR3: CASTLRGANTEAFF. CDR3 nucleotide sequence: TGTGCCAGCACCTTAAGAGGAGCGAACACTGAAGCTTTCTTT.

This clone showed up just a few times. The V and J genes are TRBV2 and TRBJ1-6; TRBD1 matches at 9 bases. The CDR3 consists of 15 residues. The ends lost 6 bases at V and 5 bases at J; junction bases unmatched: 5. Germline CDR1 is SNHLY and CDR2 is FYNNEI. DNA of the CDR3: TGTGCCAGCAGGGAACAGGGGGCGGATAATTCACCCCTCCACTTT. This translates into CASREQGADNSPLHF.

CDR3: CASSLAVSLMNTEAFF. The CDR3 DNA follows: TGTGCCAGCAGCTTAGCGGTGAGTTTGATGAACACTGAAGCTTTCTTT. The V and J genes are TRBV11-1 and TRBJ1-1; no definite D call. V dropped 0 bases and J dropped 0 bases, with 11 bases sitting between them. This CDR3 has 16 amino acids. Germline V gene data show CDR1 as SGHAT and CDR2 as FQDESV (reference sequence).

The rearrangement links TRBV4-2 to TRBJ1-2; 10 bases line up with TRBD1. The junction had 5 bases not matched to a gene; V was cut back by 8 bases and J by 5 bases. Germline V gives CDR1 LGHNA, CDR2 YNFKEQ. This CDR3 is 13 amino acids long. CDR3: CASFPGQGYGYTF. CDR3 nucleotides: TGTGCCAGCTTCCCGGGACAGGGGTATGGCTACACCTTC.

The chain combines TRBV7-3 with TRBJ2-3; the D gene is possibly TRBD2 (6 bases). The CDR3 spans 13 residues. V was pared by 8 bases and J by 5 bases, with 14 bases between. The germline V gene encodes CDR1 SGHTA and CDR2 FQGTGA. The CDR3 is CASGLGAGDTQYF. The CDR3 DNA reads TGTGCCAGCGGGCTTGGAGCGGGAGATACGCAGTATTTT.

The J gene is TRBJ2-3, the V gene TRBV28; 9 nucleotides agree with TRBD2. V lost 5 bases and J lost 4; bases outside the gene matches: 10. The CDR3 loop spans 16 amino acids. The germline V gene has CDR1 MDHEN and CDR2 SYDVKM. DNA of the CDR3: TGTGCCAGCAGTCCCCGGGGTAGCGGGAGTGCAGATACGCAGTATTTT. This gives the protein CASSPRGSGSADTQYF.

This clone has just one count. This chain connects TRBV28 to TRBJ1-1, with D possibly TRBD1 on 5 matching bases. Germline V gives CDR1 MDHEN, CDR2 SYDVKM. Trimming took 7 bases from V and 6 from J, leaving 21 bases between them. The CDR3 length is 15 residues. Here the CDR3 DNA reads TGTGCCAGCAACCTCCTCAGGGCAGGTAGGCCTGAAGCTTTCTTT. Translated: CASNLLRAGRPEAFF.